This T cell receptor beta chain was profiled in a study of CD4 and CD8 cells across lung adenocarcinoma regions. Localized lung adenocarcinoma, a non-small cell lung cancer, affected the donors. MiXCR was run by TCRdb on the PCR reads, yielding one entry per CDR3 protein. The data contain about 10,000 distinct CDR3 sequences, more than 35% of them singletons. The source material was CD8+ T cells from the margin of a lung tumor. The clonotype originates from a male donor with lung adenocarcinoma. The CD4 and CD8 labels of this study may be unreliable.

The CDR3 nucleotides read TGTGCCAGCAGCCCAAGAGGTAAAGGGCCGAGCTCCTACAATGAGCAGTTCTTC. This sequence encodes CASSPRGKGPSSYNEQFF. The chain carries TRBV9 and TRBJ2-1; D not certain. Between the trimmed V and J ends, which lost 4 bases and 0 bases, there was a span of 20 bases. The CDR3 covers 18 residues. Germline V gene data show CDR1 as SGDLS and CDR2 as YYNGEE.